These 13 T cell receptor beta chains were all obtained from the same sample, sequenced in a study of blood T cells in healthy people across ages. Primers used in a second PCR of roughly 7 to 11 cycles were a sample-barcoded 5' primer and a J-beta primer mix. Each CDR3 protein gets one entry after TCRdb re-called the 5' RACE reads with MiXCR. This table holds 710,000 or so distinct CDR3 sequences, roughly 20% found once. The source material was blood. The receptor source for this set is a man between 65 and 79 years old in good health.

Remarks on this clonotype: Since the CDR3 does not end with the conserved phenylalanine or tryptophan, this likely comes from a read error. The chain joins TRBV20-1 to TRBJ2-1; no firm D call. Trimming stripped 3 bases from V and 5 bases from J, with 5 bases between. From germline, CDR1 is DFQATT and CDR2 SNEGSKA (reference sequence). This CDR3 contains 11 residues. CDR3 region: CSASNNNEQFL. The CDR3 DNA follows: TGCAGTGCTAGCAATAACAATGAGCAGTTCCTC.

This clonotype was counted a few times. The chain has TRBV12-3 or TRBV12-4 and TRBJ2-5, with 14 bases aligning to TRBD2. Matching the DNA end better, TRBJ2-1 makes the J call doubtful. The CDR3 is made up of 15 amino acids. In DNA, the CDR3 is TGTGCCAGCAGTTTAGGACTAGCGGGGGGGGGACGGCAGTTCTTC. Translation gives CASSLGLAGGGRQFF.

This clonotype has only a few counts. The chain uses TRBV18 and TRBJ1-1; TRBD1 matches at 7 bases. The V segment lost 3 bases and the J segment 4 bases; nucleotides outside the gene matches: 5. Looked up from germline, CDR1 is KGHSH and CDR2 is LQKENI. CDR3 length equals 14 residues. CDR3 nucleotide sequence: TGTGCCAGCTCACCCCCACAGGGGAGCACTGAAGCTTTCTTT. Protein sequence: CASSPPQGSTEAFF.

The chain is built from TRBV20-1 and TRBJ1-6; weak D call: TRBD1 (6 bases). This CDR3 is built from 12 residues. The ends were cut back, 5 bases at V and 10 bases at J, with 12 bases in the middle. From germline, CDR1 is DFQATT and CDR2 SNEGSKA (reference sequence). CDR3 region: CSASAGVSPLHF. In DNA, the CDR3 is TGCAGTGCTTCGGCAGGGGTGTCACCCCTCCACTTT.

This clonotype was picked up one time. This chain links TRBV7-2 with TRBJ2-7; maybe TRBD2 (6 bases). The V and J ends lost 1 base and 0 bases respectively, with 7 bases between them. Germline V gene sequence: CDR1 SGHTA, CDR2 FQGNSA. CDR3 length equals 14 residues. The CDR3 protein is CASSLGGTSYEQYV. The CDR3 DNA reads TGTGCCAGCAGCTTAGGCGGGACCTCCTACGAGCAGTACGTC.

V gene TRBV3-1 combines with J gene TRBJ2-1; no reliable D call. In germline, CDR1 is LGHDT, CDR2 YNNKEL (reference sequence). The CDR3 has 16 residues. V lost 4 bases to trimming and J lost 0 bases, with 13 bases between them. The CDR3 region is CASSPSVRSSYNEQFF. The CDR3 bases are TGTGCCAGCAGCCCCTCGGTTCGGAGCTCCTACAATGAGCAGTTCTTC.

CDR3 amino acids: CASTELTGPYGYTF. In nucleotides, the CDR3 is TGTGCCAGCACAGAGCTAACAGGGCCCTATGGCTACACCTTC. This chain links TRBV28 with TRBJ1-2; a weak D match, TRBD1 (6 bases). V was shortened by 7 bases and J by 4 bases, with 16 bases between the two germline ends. CDR3 length equals 14 residues. Per the germline V gene, CDR1 is MDHEN and CDR2 is SYDVKM.

This CDR3 is CASSLVGVWNTEAFF. In DNA, the CDR3 is TGCGCCAGCAGCTTGGTTGGGGTTTGGAACACTGAAGCTTTCTTT. The V gene is TRBV5-1, the J gene TRBJ1-1; no clear D gene. Germline CDR1 is SGHRS and CDR2 is YFSETQ. The CDR3 has 15 amino acids. V lost 0 bases and J lost 1, with 10 bases in between.

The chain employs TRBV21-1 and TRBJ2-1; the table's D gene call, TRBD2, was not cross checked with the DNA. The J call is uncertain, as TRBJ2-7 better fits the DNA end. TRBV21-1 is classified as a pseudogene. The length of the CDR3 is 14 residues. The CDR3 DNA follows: TGTGCCAGCAGCAAACAGGGGCCATCCTACGAGCAGTACGTC. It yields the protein CASSKQGPSYEQYV.

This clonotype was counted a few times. The CDR3 spells CASSFPSTGELFF. The CDR3 DNA follows: TGTGCCAGCAGCTTTCCGAGCACCGGGGAGCTGTTTTTT. The chain recombines TRBV7-2 with TRBJ2-2; no clear D gene. The germline V and J ends were trimmed by 3 bases and 4 bases, with 6 bases remaining between them. Germline CDR1 reads SGHTA; CDR2 reads FQGNSA. The CDR3 extends over 13 amino acids. Together with reference TRBV7-2 and TRBJ2-2, the CDR3 gives the full variable domain: GAGVSQSPSNKVTEKGKDVELRCDPISGHTALYWYRQSLGQGLEFLIYFQGNSAPDKSGLPSDRFSAERTGGSVSTLTIQRTQQEDSAVYLCASSFPSTGELFFGEGSRLTVL.

Here the CDR3 reads CASGWTGTSGSYEQFF. In nucleotides, the CDR3 is TGTGCTAGTGGTTGGACCGGGACTAGCGGGAGTTATGAGCAGTTCTTC. The rearrangement uses TRBV12-5 and TRBJ2-1, with TRBD2 identical over 14 bases. This CDR3 is 16 amino acids long. Germline lookup yields CDR1 LGHNT and CDR2 FRNRAP. V gave up 4 bases and J gave up 8 bases; unmatched junction bases: 7.

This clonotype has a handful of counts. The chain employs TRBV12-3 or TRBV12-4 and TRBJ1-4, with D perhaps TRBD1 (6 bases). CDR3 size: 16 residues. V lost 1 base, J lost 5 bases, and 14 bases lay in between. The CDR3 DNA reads TGTGCCAGCAGTTTAGATCGTGGGCAGGGGAATGAAAAACTGTTTTTT. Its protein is CASSLDRGQGNEKLFF.

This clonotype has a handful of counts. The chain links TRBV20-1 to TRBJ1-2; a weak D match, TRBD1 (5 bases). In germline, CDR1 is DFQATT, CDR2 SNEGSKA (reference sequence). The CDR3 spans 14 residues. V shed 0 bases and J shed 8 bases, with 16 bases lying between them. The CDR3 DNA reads TGCAGTGCTAGAGATACAGTGGACAAACGGGGCTACACCTTC. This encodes CSARDTVDKRGYTF.